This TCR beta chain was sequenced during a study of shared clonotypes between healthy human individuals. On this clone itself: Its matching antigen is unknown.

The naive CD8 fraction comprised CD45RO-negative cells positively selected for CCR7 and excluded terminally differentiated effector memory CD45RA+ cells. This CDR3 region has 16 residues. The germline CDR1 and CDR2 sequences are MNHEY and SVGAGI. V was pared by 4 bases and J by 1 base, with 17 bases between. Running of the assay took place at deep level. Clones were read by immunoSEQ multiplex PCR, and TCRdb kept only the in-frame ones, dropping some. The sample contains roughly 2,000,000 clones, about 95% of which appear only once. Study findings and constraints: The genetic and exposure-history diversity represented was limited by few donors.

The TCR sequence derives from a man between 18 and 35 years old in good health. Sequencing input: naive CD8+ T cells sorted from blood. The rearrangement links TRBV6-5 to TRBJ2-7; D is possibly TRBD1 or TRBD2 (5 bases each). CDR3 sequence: CASSLSPGTASYEQYF. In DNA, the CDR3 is TGTGCCAGCAGTTTATCCCCTGGGACGGCTTCCTACGAGCAGTACTTC.